Below, 18 T cell receptor beta chains from the same sample are listed, as sequenced in a study of T cell responses to AZD1222 COVID-19 vaccine. TCRdb's table, derived via immunoSEQ multiplex PCR, lists solely in-frame clones and lacks some. The sample lists about 89,000 clones, about nine tenths occurring once. The sequenced sample was peripheral blood, obtained 28 days after the second AZD1222 dose. The source of these receptors is an adult who received the AZD1222 COVID-19 vaccine.

The chain joins TRBV4-1 to TRBJ1-2, with D possibly being TRBD1 (5 bases). This CDR3 has 15 residues. V was pared by 2 bases and J by 0 bases, with 10 bases between. Germline V gives CDR1 MGHRA, CDR2 YSYEKL. DNA for the CDR3: TGCGCCAGCAGCCAAACAAAGACAGCTAACTATGGCTACACCTTC. Translation: CASSQTKTANYGYTF.

This clone was picked up a small number of times. The chain employs TRBV24-1 and TRBJ2-7; no definite D call. The germline V gene encodes CDR1 KGHDR and CDR2 SFDVKD. Trimming removed 4 bases at V and 2 bases at J, with 2 bases between. This CDR3 comprises 11 residues. CDR3 nucleotide sequence: TGTGCCACCAGTGACACCTACGAGCAGTACTTC. It is translated as CATSDTYEQYF.

The chain joins TRBV28 to TRBJ1-2, with 8 positions matching TRBD1. This CDR3 region has 14 residues. CDR1 and CDR2 from the germline V gene are MDHEN and SYDVKM. Germline trimming cut 6 bases from V and 2 bases from J; bases unmatched to any gene: 5. The CDR3 DNA reads as TGTGCCAGCAGAACACAGGGGGGAAACTATGGCTACACCTTC. Translated: CASRTQGGNYGYTF.

The chain employs TRBV7-9 and TRBJ2-1; D is uncertain. The V gene lost 1 base and the J gene lost 6 bases, with 4 bases spanning the gap. CDR1 and CDR2 from the germline V gene are SEHNR and FQNEAQ (reference sequence). CDR3 length: 12 residues. CDR3 residues: CASSLGLNEQFF. The CDR3 DNA sequence: TGTGCCAGCAGCTTAGGTCTCAATGAGCAGTTCTTC.

This chain uses TRBV12-5 with TRBJ2-1; D not resolved. Trimming shortened V by 6 bases and J by 2 bases, and 14 bases separated the two germline ends. The CDR3 runs 15 residues. CDR1 LGHNT and CDR2 FRNRAP come from the germline V gene. CDR3: CASGPENRAYNEQFF. CDR3 nucleotides: TGTGCTAGTGGCCCTGAGAATCGGGCCTACAATGAGCAGTTCTTC.

The chain uses TRBV28 and TRBJ1-1; maybe TRBD1 (5 bases). The germline V and J ends were trimmed by 4 bases and 2 bases, with 11 bases remaining between them. Germline V gene lookup returns CDR1 MDHEN and CDR2 SYDVKM. The CDR3 runs 14 residues. The CDR3 reads CASSSRGANTEAFF. In DNA form, the CDR3 reads TGTGCCAGCAGTTCCCGTGGGGCTAACACTGAAGCTTTCTTT.

This chain uses TRBV7-8 with TRBJ1-2; perhaps TRBD1 as D (5 bases). Trimming shortened V by 1 base and J by 4 bases, and 10 bases separated the two germline ends. This CDR3 contains 14 residues. Germline CDR1 and CDR2: SGHVS and FQNEAQ. CDR3 loop: CASSLGGGSYGYTF. The CDR3 DNA sequence: TGTGCCAGCAGCTTAGGGGGGGGGTCCTATGGCTACACCTTC.

This sequence joins TRBV27 and TRBJ1-2, with D perhaps TRBD1 (5 bases). Germline V CDR1 and CDR2: MNHEY, SMNVEV (reference sequence). V was shortened by 5 bases and J by 6 bases, with 22 bases between the two germline ends. CDR3 length: 16 amino acids. CDR3 DNA: TGTGCCAGCAGTGGGATGGGGGGGGGAGAAGCTCATGGCTACACCTTC. This codes for CASSGMGGGEAHGYTF.

The chain carries TRBV7-8 and TRBJ1-6; tentatively, D is TRBD1 (5 bases). The germline V gene has CDR1 SGHVS and CDR2 FQNEAQ. V lost 5 bases, J lost 7 bases, and 15 bases lay in between. The CDR3 runs to 15 residues. The CDR3 is CASSPSEGPNSPLHF. In DNA form, the CDR3 reads TGTGCCAGCAGCCCATCGGAGGGACCAAATTCACCCCTCCACTTT.

The rearrangement uses TRBV27 and TRBJ1-1; D gene unclear. This CDR3 spans 12 amino acids. Trimming removed 8 bases from V and 3 bases from J, with 10 bases in between. CDR1 MNHEY and CDR2 SMNVEV come from the germline V gene (reference sequence). CDR3 in amino acids: CASSSGDTEAFF. CDR3 DNA: TGTGCCAGCTCTTCCGGGGACACTGAAGCTTTCTTT.

The V call is TRBV7-2, the J call TRBJ2-1, with a tentative D call TRBD1 (6 bases). CDR1 is SGHTA and CDR2 is FQGNSA in the germline V gene. The CDR3 contains 17 residues. The germline V and J ends were trimmed by 5 bases and 0 bases, with 17 bases remaining between them. DNA of the CDR3: TGTGCCAGCAGCCGGAAAGACAGGCTCTTCTCCTACAATGAGCAGTTCTTC. It yields the protein CASSRKDRLFSYNEQFF.

This chain uses TRBV25-1 with TRBJ2-5; unclear D gene. The germline CDR1 and CDR2 sequences are MGHDK and SYGVNS. CDR3 length equals 11 residues. V lost 1 base and J lost 5, with 2 bases in between. Here the CDR3 reads CASSESETQYF. CDR3 DNA: TGTGCCAGCAGTGAATCCGAGACCCAGTACTTC.

The chain carries TRBV28 and TRBJ1-1; tentatively, D is TRBD1 (5 bases). Trimming removed 6 bases from V and 1 base from J, with 18 bases in between. Germline V gives CDR1 MDHEN, CDR2 SYDVKM. The CDR3 totals 16 residues. The DNA of the CDR3 is TGTGCCAGCAGGCCAAATTTTGGGGGGACGAACACTGAAGCTTTCTTT. Residues: CASRPNFGGTNTEAFF.

V usage is TRBV30 and J usage is TRBJ1-5, with a tentative D call TRBD1 (6 bases). Trimming cost V 0 bases and J 6 bases, with 15 bases left between them. The germline V gene has CDR1 GTSNPN and CDR2 SVGIG (reference sequence). This CDR3 is built from 15 residues. The CDR3 DNA follows: TGTGCCTGGAGTGTACTTGGGGGGGGGCTTCAGCCCCAGCATTTT. Its translation: CAWSVLGGGLQPQHF.

The chain is built from TRBV20-1 and TRBJ1-1; a possible D gene is TRBD1 (6 bases). Germline CDR1 reads DFQATT; CDR2 reads SNEGSKA (reference sequence). The CDR3 is made up of 10 amino acids. Trimming shortened V by 6 bases and J by 11 bases, and 13 bases separated the two germline ends. The DNA of the CDR3 is TGCAGTGCAACCCCCCAGGGGGCTTTCTTT. Encoded protein: CSATPQGAFF.

The chain combines TRBV7-9 with TRBJ2-1; 11 positions agree with TRBD2. V was clipped by 3 bases and J by 3 bases; unmatched bases: 4. This CDR3 has 16 amino acids. Per the germline V gene, CDR1 is SEHNR and CDR2 is FQNEAQ (reference sequence). For the CDR3, the DNA is TGTGCCAGCAGCTTGGCGGGACTAGCGGACTACAATGAGCAGTTCTTC. It translates to CASSLAGLADYNEQFF. Based on the CDR3 plus reference TRBV7-9 and TRBJ2-1, the full variable domain is DTGVSQNPRHKITKRGQNVTFRCDPISEHNRLYWYRQTLGQGPEFLTYFQNEAQLEKSRLLSDRFSAERPKGSFSTLEIQRTEQGDSAMYLCASSLAGLADYNEQFFGPGTRLTVL.

V and J are TRBV3-1 (or the pseudogene TRBV3-2) and TRBJ1-6, with 7 bases aligning to TRBD1. The CDR3 length is 16 residues. The V gene's germline CDR1 is LGHDT and CDR2 YNNKEL (reference sequence). Losses at the gene ends were 1 base for V and 7 bases for J; bases not matched to a gene: 7. The CDR3 protein is CASSQVPGQHNSPLHF. The CDR3 nucleotides read TGTGCCAGCAGCCAAGTCCCGGGACAGCACAATTCACCCCTCCACTTT.

J is TRBJ1-5 and V is TRBV20-1; 8 bases are a match to TRBD1. The CDR3 has 17 amino acids. The germline CDR1 and CDR2 sequences are DFQATT and SNEGSKA (reference sequence). V dropped 3 bases and J dropped 5; count of bases not matched to a gene: 15. The CDR3 sequence is CSASPGTGSISHQPQHF. CDR3 DNA sequence: TGCAGTGCTAGTCCCGGGACAGGCTCCATCAGCCATCAGCCCCAGCATTTT.